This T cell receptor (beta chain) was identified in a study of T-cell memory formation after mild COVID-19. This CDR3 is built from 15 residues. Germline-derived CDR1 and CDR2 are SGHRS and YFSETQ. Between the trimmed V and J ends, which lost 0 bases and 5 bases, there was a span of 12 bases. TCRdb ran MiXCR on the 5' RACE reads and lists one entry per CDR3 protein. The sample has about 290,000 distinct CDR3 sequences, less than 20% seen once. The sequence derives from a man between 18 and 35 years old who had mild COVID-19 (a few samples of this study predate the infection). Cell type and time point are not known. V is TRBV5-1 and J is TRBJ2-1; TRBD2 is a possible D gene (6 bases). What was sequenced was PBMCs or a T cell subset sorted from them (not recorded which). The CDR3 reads CASSLGLSGDNEQFF. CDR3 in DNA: TGCGCCAGCAGCTTGGGCCTATCGGGGGACAATGAGCAGTTCTTC.